A single sample is the source of the 27 T cell receptor beta chains below, sequenced in a study of identical twins. One entry per CDR3 protein results from TCRdb running MiXCR on the 5' RACE reads. Altogether approximately 600,000 distinct CDR3 sequences are present, nearly 10% being singletons, with the ten largest covering around 3%. These data also formed part of another study, on yellow fever vaccine responses in identical twins.

Sequenced material: PBMCs. The source is a woman aged 18-30 years in good health.

The rearrangement links TRBV7-8 to TRBJ2-5; 11 nucleotides align to TRBD1. The CDR3 spans 16 residues. V was pared by 5 bases and J by 3 bases, with 8 bases of the junction left unmatched. The V gene's germline CDR1 is SGHVS and CDR2 FQNEAQ. The CDR3 nucleotides are TGTGCCAGCAGCAAACAGGGACAGGGGGTCGAAGAGACCCAGTACTTC. Translating gives CASSKQGQGVEETQYF.

This clonotype was recorded many times. This chain uses TRBV12-3 or TRBV12-4 with TRBJ2-1, with 9 bases lining up with TRBD2. The junction had 4 bases not matched to a gene; V was cut back by 9 bases and J by 4 bases. This CDR3 region has 13 residues. In nucleotides, the CDR3 is TGTGCCAGTACTACTAGCGGGTACAATGAGCAGTTCTTC. This sequence encodes CASTTSGYNEQFF.

The chain joins TRBV12-3 or TRBV12-4 to TRBJ1-6; D is undetermined. This CDR3 contains 14 residues. V was clipped by 0 bases and J by 14 bases, with 14 bases between them. CDR3 in DNA: TGTGCCAGCAGTTTAGCGCTGGCCGGTCGAGCCCTCCACTTT. It yields the protein CASSLALAGRALHF.

The sample holds many counts of this clonotype. The V call is TRBV12-3 or TRBV12-4, the J call TRBJ2-3; D remains unclear. This CDR3 is built from 14 residues. Between the trimmed V and J ends, which lost 5 bases and 1 base, there was a span of 10 bases. CDR3 nucleotides: TGTGCCAGCAGTACCCGGACGGGCACAGATACGCAGTATTTT. Its protein product is CASSTRTGTDTQYF.

This clonotype turned up a few times. The rearrangement links TRBV10-3 to TRBJ2-5; D is ambiguous. The CDR3 extends over 14 amino acids. Trimming took off 3 bases at V and 5 bases at J, with 13 bases between the two ends. Per germline, CDR1 ENHRY and CDR2 SYGVKD. The CDR3: CAISDGTGWETQYF. The CDR3 region has the DNA TGTGCCATCAGTGACGGAACTGGATGGGAGACCCAGTACTTC.

In this sample, this clonotype turned up many times. The genes are TRBV12-3 or TRBV12-4 and TRBJ1-1; D not resolved. V shed 5 bases and J shed 1 base, with 11 bases lying between them. CDR3 size: 14 residues. CDR3 DNA sequence: TGTGCCAGCAGTCGAGGACTGAAGAACACTGAAGCTTTCTTT. The encoded protein is CASSRGLKNTEAFF.

The chain has TRBV4-2 and TRBJ2-4; possible D gene TRBD2, 6 bases. This CDR3 contains 16 residues. Looked up from germline, CDR1 is LGHNA and CDR2 is YNFKEQ. V lost 4 bases and J lost 5, with 18 bases in between. For the CDR3, the DNA is TGTGCCAGCAGCCTGACGATTCGGGGGACCGAAAACATTCAGTACTTC. It is translated as CASSLTIRGTENIQYF.

The chain couples TRBV25-1 to TRBJ2-5; 10 positions agree with TRBD2. V shed 1 base, J shed 6 bases, and the junction held 8 bases outside the gene matches. The CDR3 is made up of 16 amino acids. The V gene's germline CDR1 is MGHDK and CDR2 SYGVNS. The CDR3 nucleotides read TGTGCCAGCAGTGAATTAGAACTAGCGGGAATAAAGACCCAGTACTTC. This sequence encodes CASSELELAGIKTQYF.

This clonotype showed up just a few times. The J gene is TRBJ2-7, the V gene TRBV12-3 or TRBV12-4, with 8 bases fitting TRBD1. Losses at the gene ends were 3 bases for V and 6 bases for J; bases not matched to a gene: 1. The CDR3 totals 12 residues. In DNA form, the CDR3 reads TGTGCCAGCAGTTTTCAGGGGGCCGAGCAGTACTTC. It translates to CASSFQGAEQYF.

This clonotype has at least ten counts. This CDR3 reads CATAGNTEAFF. The CDR3 nucleotides are TGTGCCACCGCTGGGAACACTGAAGCTTTCTTT. J is TRBJ1-1 and V is TRBV6-5; D not certain. The CDR3 has 11 residues. CDR1 is MNHEY, CDR2 SVGAGI, per germline. V gave up 10 bases and J gave up 1 base, with 7 bases separating them.

This clonotype was seen a few times. The rearrangement uses TRBV3-1 and TRBJ1-5, with 7 positions matching TRBD1. The CDR3 totals 15 residues. J gave up 4 bases and V 1 base, and 4 bases lay outside the gene matches. Germline V CDR1 and CDR2: LGHDT, YNNKEL (reference sequence). CDR3 protein: CASSQALTGNQPQHF. In DNA, the CDR3 is TGTGCCAGCAGCCAAGCTTTGACAGGGAATCAGCCCCAGCATTTT.

Only a few counts were recorded for this clonotype. The genes are TRBV7-9 and TRBJ2-3, with D perhaps given as TRBD1 or TRBD2 (5 bases each). Trimming took off 9 bases at V and 2 bases at J, with 12 bases between the two ends. The V gene's germline CDR1 is SEHNR and CDR2 FQNEAQ (reference sequence). The CDR3 covers 13 residues. The CDR3 spells CARGDGNTDTQYF. In DNA form, the CDR3 reads TGTGCCAGGGGGGACGGCAACACAGATACGCAGTATTTT.

This clonotype was seen repeatedly, ten times or more. The V and J genes are TRBV28 and TRBJ1-2; 7 bases are shared with TRBD1. The germline gives CDR1 MDHEN, CDR2 SYDVKM. The CDR3 totals 16 residues. The junction had 10 bases not matched to a gene; V was cut back by 4 bases and J by 2 bases. The CDR3 DNA is TGTGCCAGCAGTTCACTCGCAGGACAGGCGAACTATGGCTACACCTTC. Translation: CASSSLAGQANYGYTF.

The table lists this clonotype with a few counts. CDR3 coding DNA: TGCAGCGTTGGGGGACTAGCGGGAGGGAGCTCCTACAATGAGCAGTTCTTC. Protein product: CSVGGLAGGSSYNEQFF. This sequence joins TRBV29-1 and TRBJ2-1; TRBD2 matches at 16 bases. Germline-derived CDR1 and CDR2 are SQVTM and ANQGSEA. The CDR3 totals 17 residues. With V trimmed by 4 bases and J by 0 bases, 3 bases remained unmatched.

This clonotype has more than one count but fewer than ten. The V gene is TRBV27, the J gene TRBJ2-6; D is undetermined. Trimming removed 8 bases from V and 4 bases from J, with 15 bases in between. The germline gives CDR1 MNHEY, CDR2 SMNVEV (reference sequence). The CDR3 loop spans 15 amino acids. The CDR3: CASGSLGTGANVLTF. The CDR3 coding sequence is TGTGCCAGCGGAAGCCTGGGAACAGGGGCCAACGTCCTGACTTTC.

This clonotype has a count of ten or more. The J gene is TRBJ2-5, the V gene TRBV7-9; the match to TRBD2 covers 11 bases. In germline, CDR1 is SEHNR, CDR2 FQNEAQ (reference sequence). This CDR3 has 15 amino acids. The trim removed 5 bases at V and 2 bases at J, leaving 4 bases unmatched. CDR3 in amino acids: CASSRLAGRQETQYF. DNA of the CDR3: TGTGCCAGCAGCCGACTAGCGGGACGTCAAGAGACCCAGTACTTC.

This clonotype was detected many times. The rearrangement uses TRBV10-3 and TRBJ2-7, with D uncertain. Deletions cut 0 bases from V and 3 bases from J, with 18 bases between. Germline V lookup: CDR1 ENHRY, CDR2 SYGVKD. This CDR3 contains 17 residues. The DNA of the CDR3 is TGTGCCATCAGTGAGTCAAGCAGTCTCGATTCGGACTACGAGCAGTACTTC. Its protein is CAISESSSLDSDYEQYF.

The chain couples TRBV7-9 to TRBJ2-7; possibly TRBD2 for D (6 bases). CDR3 size: 14 residues. From germline, CDR1 is SEHNR and CDR2 FQNEAQ (reference sequence). V was trimmed by 7 bases and J by 4 bases, leaving 17 bases between them. CDR3 sequence reads: CASTIPGGGYEQYF. CDR3 in DNA: TGTGCCAGCACCATCCCCGGAGGAGGGTACGAGCAGTACTTC.

This clonotype appeared a few times. The rearrangement uses TRBV10-3 and TRBJ1-2, with 12 bases matching TRBD1. In germline, CDR1 is ENHRY, CDR2 SYGVKD. CDR3 length: 16 residues. Trimming took 8 bases from V and 8 from J; bases not matched to a gene: 15. CDR3 amino acids: CAIRPGTGGRGAGYTF. The CDR3 region has the DNA TGTGCCATCCGTCCGGGGACAGGGGGCCGAGGGGCCGGCTACACCTTC.

V gene TRBV6-5 combines with J gene TRBJ2-2, with D possibly being TRBD1 (6 bases). The CDR3 has 16 amino acids. The V end lost 0 bases, the J end lost 5 bases, and 13 bases lay between the germline ends. Germline V gene sequence: CDR1 MNHEY, CDR2 SVGAGI. CDR3 in amino acids: CASSYSAPGVTGELFF. Written as DNA, the CDR3 is TGTGCCAGCAGTTACTCAGCCCCAGGGGTAACCGGGGAGCTGTTTTTT.

This clonotype was counted a few times. The chain couples TRBV27 to TRBJ2-3; perhaps TRBD2 as D (6 bases). The germline gives CDR1 MNHEY, CDR2 SMNVEV (reference sequence). Trimming shortened V by 3 bases and J by 0 bases, and 13 bases separated the two germline ends. The CDR3 covers 16 residues. CDR3 protein: CASSLRRGSSTDTQYF. The DNA of the CDR3 is TGTGCCAGCAGTTTGCGTCGGGGGAGTAGCACAGATACGCAGTATTTT.

This clonotype was picked up a small number of times. The gene calls are TRBV6-2 or TRBV6-3 and TRBJ2-3, with TRBD1 as a possible D gene (7 bases). The CDR3 has 18 amino acids. CDR1 is MNHEY and CDR2 is SVGEGT in the germline V gene. V gave up 5 bases and J gave up 2 bases, with 23 bases separating them. CDR3 nucleotides: TGTGCCAGCAGTGGAGGGACAGCGGTAAAGGCCCACACAGATACGCAGTATTTT. As protein: CASSGGTAVKAHTDTQYF.

This clonotype was counted at least ten times. This chain joins TRBV6-6 and TRBJ2-7, with a tentative D call TRBD2 (6 bases). Per the germline V gene, CDR1 is MNHNY and CDR2 is SVGAGI (reference sequence). Trimming removed 4 bases at V and 6 bases at J, with 13 bases between. The CDR3 contains 13 residues. As DNA, the CDR3 is TGTGCCAGCAGTTCGCGGGACCCTCGCGAGCAGTACTTC. The encoded protein is CASSSRDPREQYF.

As regards this clonotype: The junction differs from germline at one of its ends, possibly a read error. The chain employs TRBV3-1 and TRBJ2-1, with 7 bases lining up with TRBD2. CDR1 LGHDT and CDR2 YNNKEL come from the germline V gene (reference sequence). The CDR3 spans 13 residues. Here the CDR3 DNA reads TGTGCCAGCAGCCAAGGGACTAGTCTTGAGCAGTCCTTC. Translating gives CASSQGTSLEQSF.

This clonotype was seen at least ten times. The chain recombines TRBV6-1 with TRBJ2-1; D ambiguous. This CDR3 comprises 14 residues. Germline lookup yields CDR1 MNHNS and CDR2 SASEGT. Trimming removed 6 bases at V and 4 bases at J, with 13 bases between. The CDR3 protein is CASSGGGEYNEQFF. In nucleotides, the CDR3 is TGTGCCAGCAGCGGCGGCGGAGAATACAATGAGCAGTTCTTC.

This clonotype showed up many times. The J gene is TRBJ2-7, the V gene TRBV20-1, with a tentative D call TRBD1 (5 bases). V dropped 0 bases and J dropped 3 bases, with 15 bases sitting between them. CDR1 DFQATT and CDR2 SNEGSKA come from the germline V gene (reference sequence). The CDR3 has 15 amino acids. The CDR3 bases are TGCAGTGCTAGAGATCTAGGGGTCAGCGTCTACGAGCAGTACTTC. The encoded protein is CSARDLGVSVYEQYF.

Here the CDR3 reads CASSIGTSGSNEQFF. In nucleotides, the CDR3 is TGTGCCAGCAGTATAGGGACTAGCGGGAGTAATGAGCAGTTCTTC. This rearrangement joins TRBV28 to TRBJ2-1, with TRBD2 identical over 14 bases. The CDR3 sequence is 15 residues long. The V gene's germline CDR1 is MDHEN and CDR2 SYDVKM. V gave up 5 bases and J gave up 7 bases; unmatched junction bases: 4.